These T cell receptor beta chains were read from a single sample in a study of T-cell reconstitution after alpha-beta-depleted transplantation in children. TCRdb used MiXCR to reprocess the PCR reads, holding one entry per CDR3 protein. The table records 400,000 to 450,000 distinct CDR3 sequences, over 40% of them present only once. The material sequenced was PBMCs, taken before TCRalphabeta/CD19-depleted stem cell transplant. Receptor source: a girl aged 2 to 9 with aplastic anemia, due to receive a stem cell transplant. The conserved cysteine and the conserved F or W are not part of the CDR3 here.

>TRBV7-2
ASSLAGAGANVVWF
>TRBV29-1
SWGGRDEQL
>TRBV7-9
ASSLTRAEGYT
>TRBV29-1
SAKNSRTGGFLNTEAF
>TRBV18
ASAPGVSANTGELF
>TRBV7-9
ASSLSGPNQPQH
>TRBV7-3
ASSLTYPLRGGELF
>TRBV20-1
SARGLAGLYTQY
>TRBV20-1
SARDQAGGGGVGELF
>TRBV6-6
ATYNPNYGYT
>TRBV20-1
SARGERNTGELF